These 18 T cell receptor beta chains were sequenced from one sample in a study of T-cell reconstitution after alpha-beta-depleted transplantation in children. It was with unique molecular identifiers that the TCRbeta library was prepared. TCRdb re-derived calls from the PCR reads in MiXCR, one entry per CDR3 protein. The top ten hold around 0.76% of the sample, which has around 700,000 distinct CDR3 sequences, about an eighth seen once. Sample: PBMCs, taken before TCRalphabeta/CD19-depleted stem cell transplant. The receptors originated from a girl aged 2-10 years with congenital amegakaryocytic thrombocytopenia, due to receive a stem cell transplant.

As concerns this clonotype: The junction shows a germline mismatch at one end, possibly a read error. The V gene is TRBV7-2, the J gene TRBJ2-3; TRBD2 matches 9 bases. CDR3 length: 14 residues. The germline V gene encodes CDR1 SGHTA and CDR2 FQGNSA. The DNA for the CDR3 is TGTGCCAGCAGCTTACTAGCGGGAACAGATACGCGGTATTTT. It is translated as CASSLLAGTDTRYF.

The rearrangement joins TRBV15 to TRBJ1-2, with D possibly matching TRBD1 (5 bases). CDR3 length: 12 amino acids. Trimming removed 0 bases at V and 14 bases at J, with 13 bases between. The germline V gene has CDR1 LNHNV and CDR2 YYDKDF (reference sequence). CDR3 sequence reads: CATSRDQGPWTF. DNA for the CDR3: TGTGCCACCAGCAGAGATCAGGGTCCCTGGACCTTC.

This clonotype was counted at least ten times. The rearrangement links TRBV20-1 to TRBJ2-5, with 9 nucleotides matching TRBD2. The CDR3 extends over 17 amino acids. V dropped 0 bases and J dropped 2; count of bases not matched to a gene: 10. Germline loops: CDR1 DFQATT, CDR2 SNEGSKA (reference sequence). The CDR3 coding sequence is TGCAGTGCTAGAGATAGAGAGTCTAGCGGGACTCAAGAGACCCAGTACTTC. It specifies CSARDRESSGTQETQYF.

This clonotype was counted between two and nine times. The chain has TRBV3-1 and TRBJ2-7; TRBD2 agrees at 10 bases. The CDR3 extends over 17 amino acids. Germline V lookup: CDR1 LGHDT, CDR2 YNNKEL (reference sequence). The V and J ends lost 5 bases and 4 bases, in that order; junction bases with no gene match: 14. The CDR3 protein is CASSSPSGSGTTYEQYF. The CDR3 DNA follows: TGTGCCAGCAGCTCCCCTAGCGGGAGTGGAACTACATACGAGCAGTACTTC.

This clonotype has only a few counts. The chain combines TRBV20-1 with TRBJ2-5, with 8 bases that match TRBD1. The germline CDR1 and CDR2 sequences are DFQATT and SNEGSKA (reference sequence). This CDR3 region has 15 residues. Trimming took 0 bases from V and 2 from J; bases not matched to a gene: 5. CDR3 sequence: CSARDRDRRQETQYF. CDR3 coding DNA: TGCAGTGCTAGAGACCGGGACAGGCGTCAAGAGACCCAGTACTTC.

This clonotype occurred many times. This sequence joins TRBV9 and TRBJ1-2; D remains unclear. This CDR3 spans 14 amino acids. Looked up from germline, CDR1 is SGDLS and CDR2 is YYNGEE. The V and J ends lost 4 bases and 4 bases respectively, with 14 bases between them. For the CDR3, the DNA is TGTGCCAGCAGCACCCGGGAAACCAGCTATGGCTACACCTTC. This encodes CASSTRETSYGYTF.

This clonotype showed up many times. The genes are TRBV20-1 and TRBJ1-5; D not certain. V lost 7 bases and J 1 base, leaving 8 bases between the germline ends. This CDR3 region has 12 residues. CDR1 is DFQATT, CDR2 SNEGSKA, per germline (reference sequence). The CDR3 loop is CSVGKSNQPQHF. In DNA, the CDR3 is TGCAGTGTAGGGAAGAGCAATCAGCCCCAGCATTTT.

This clonotype was observed a handful of times. The rearrangement links TRBV6-2 or TRBV6-3 to TRBJ2-7; D is unclear. Trimming shortened V by 1 base and J by 2 bases, and 6 bases separated the two germline ends. Per germline, CDR1 MNHEY and CDR2 SVGEGT. The CDR3 contains 13 residues. CDR3 amino acids: CASSYLLTYEQYF. CDR3 DNA sequence: TGTGCCAGCAGTTACTTGCTCACCTACGAGCAGTACTTC.

The table lists this clonotype with many counts. This clone may be a read error of a much larger clone one base away. The genes are TRBV7-2 and TRBJ1-5, with D unresolved. Germline values: CDR1 SGHTA, CDR2 FQGNSA. This CDR3 is built from 12 residues. Trimming shortened V by 0 bases and J by 4 bases, and 1 base separated the two germline ends. CDR3 in amino acids: CASSLANQPQHF. CDR3 coding DNA: TGTGCCAGCAGCTTAGCGAATCAGCCCCAGCATTTT. The whole variable domain, filled in from reference TRBV7-2 and TRBJ1-5, reads GAGVSQSPSNKVTEKGKDVELRCDPISGHTALYWYRQSLGQGLEFLIYFQGNSAPDKSGLPSDRFSAERTGGSVSTLTIQRTQQEDSAVYLCASSLANQPQHFGDGTRLSIL.

The genes are TRBV5-1 and TRBJ2-3; D call uncertain. CDR1 SGHRS and CDR2 YFSETQ come from the germline V gene. The CDR3 sequence is 16 residues long. Trimming took off 0 bases at V and 3 bases at J, with 14 bases between the two ends. In DNA, the CDR3 is TGCGCCAGCAGCTTGGCCTTGGGTGTGGGGACAGATACGCAGTATTTT. It is translated as CASSLALGVGTDTQYF.

Details on this clonotype: Mismatch with germline at one junction end may stem from a read error. The rearrangement links TRBV11-2 to TRBJ1-2; the match to TRBD1 covers 8 bases. Germline assignment: CDR1 SGHAT and CDR2 FQNNGV. The CDR3 runs to 18 residues. The CDR3 region has the DNA TGTGCCAGCAGCACCTGGACCAACAGGGGGTCACCCCTGGGGGGCTACCCCTTC. Amino acids: CASSTWTNRGSPLGGYPF.

This clonotype was counted between two and nine times. The chain combines TRBV10-1 with TRBJ2-1, with 10 positions matching TRBD2. V was pared by 2 bases and J by 0 bases, with 1 base of the junction left unmatched. Germline V gives CDR1 WNHNN, CDR2 SYGVQD (reference sequence). The CDR3 is 16 amino acids. CDR3 nucleotide sequence: TGCGCCAGCAGTGAGGCTAGCGGGAGCTCCTACAATGAGCAGTTCTTC. This codes for CASSEASGSSYNEQFF.

A few counts support this clonotype. The chain couples TRBV27 to TRBJ1-3; D possibly corresponds to TRBD1 (5 bases). CDR1 MNHEY and CDR2 SMNVEV come from the germline V gene (reference sequence). This CDR3 comprises 15 residues. Trimming removed 3 bases from V and 1 base from J, with 10 bases in between. The CDR3 loop reads CASSLTAPSGNTIYF. CDR3 in DNA: TGTGCCAGCAGTTTGACAGCTCCTTCTGGAAACACCATATATTTT.

This clonotype was recorded a few times. The gene calls are TRBV7-9 and TRBJ2-3; no clear D gene. There are 15 residues in the CDR3. Trimming removed 5 bases at V and 5 bases at J, with 17 bases between. Germline V gives CDR1 SEHNR, CDR2 FQNEAQ (reference sequence). The CDR3 coding sequence is TGTGCCAGCAGCCGGATTGGGGAAACACAAGATACGCAGTATTTT. Translated: CASSRIGETQDTQYF.

This clonotype appeared many times. The V gene is TRBV5-1, the J gene TRBJ2-3, with D unclear. The CDR3 extends over 14 amino acids. Germline V gene sequence: CDR1 SGHRS, CDR2 YFSETQ. V lost 4 bases, J lost 0 bases, and 9 bases lay in between. This chain's CDR3 is CASSDAQSTDTQYF. CDR3 nucleotide sequence: TGCGCCAGCAGCGACGCCCAGAGCACAGATACGCAGTATTTT.

In its sample, this clonotype was seen many times. The V call is TRBV7-9, the J call TRBJ2-3; D uncertain. V lost 4 bases and J lost 6, with 14 bases in between. The CDR3 loop spans 14 amino acids. Germline assignment: CDR1 SEHNR and CDR2 FQNEAQ (reference sequence). The CDR3 sequence: CASSSSTRSDTQYF. The CDR3 DNA reads as TGTGCCAGCAGCTCCTCCACCCGTTCCGATACGCAGTATTTT.

This clonotype was observed many times. This chain links TRBV20-1 with TRBJ2-1; a weak D match, TRBD2 (5 bases). The germline V gene has CDR1 DFQATT and CDR2 SNEGSKA (reference sequence). This CDR3 has 18 amino acids. Trimming shortened V by 0 bases and J by 4 bases, and 22 bases separated the two germline ends. The DNA of the CDR3 is TGCAGTGCTAGAGAGAAATGGGAAGTCGGACTGGATTACAATGAGCAGTTCTTC. It translates to CSAREKWEVGLDYNEQFF.

A note on this clonotype: No conserved phenylalanine or tryptophan ends this CDR3, so it is likely a read error. The rearrangement uses TRBV20-1 and TRBJ2-1; 10 bases line up with TRBD1. Germline CDR1 is DFQATT and CDR2 is SNEGSKA (reference sequence). The CDR3 is made up of 14 amino acids. Trimming took 4 bases from V and 6 from J; bases not matched to a gene: 6. The CDR3: CSATGQGLGNEQFS. DNA for the CDR3: TGCAGTGCTACGGGACAGGGGTTAGGCAATGAGCAGTTCTCC.